A selection of T cell receptor beta chains follows, all from one sample in a study of a mutant IDH1 vaccine in newly diagnosed glioma. Antigens for these TCRs are unknown. Using immunoSEQ multiplex PCR, the repertoire was profiled, and TCRdb retains in-frame clones only, with some absent. In the table there are about 65,000 clones, 70% to 90% of which are singletons. Here the sequenced sample was PBMCs, taken from a glioma patient whose treatment included an IDH1 peptide vaccine. These receptors were obtained from a man younger than 40 with glioma. Each CDR3 is given with its conserved first and last residue. Fields, in order: J gene, CDR3 length, clone size, V gene, D gene, CDR3 DNA, CDR3 protein. D genes are given only for firm matches. Size is stated for part of the rows, as once, few or many counts, or as a class when the clone is expanded.

>TRBJ2-7|15|NA|TRBV11-2|NA
TGTGCCAGCAGCTTCCCGGGAAGGTGGTCCTACGAGCAGTACTTC
CASSFPGRWSYEQYF
>TRBJ1-1|14|NA|TRBV6-5|NA
TGTGCCAGCAGCTGGGACGGCCTGAACACTGAAGCTTTCTTT
CASSWDGLNTEAFF
>TRBJ2-7|14|NA|TRBV2|NA
TGTGCCAGCACCAGGGACGGCAGCTCCTACGAGCAGTACTTC
CASTRDGSSYEQYF
>TRBJ2-7|13|NA|TRBV11-2|NA
TGTGCCAGCAGCTTGGGCTACGAGTCCGAGCAGTACTTC
CASSLGYESEQYF
>TRBJ1-2|14|NA|TRBV5-4|TRBD1
TGTGCCAGCAGCTCCGGGACAGGGACGGGTGGCTACACCTTC
CASSSGTGTGGYTF
>TRBJ1-2|14|NA|TRBV6-1|NA
TGTGCCAGCAGGTATGCCGACAGCCCCTATGGCTACACCTTC
CASRYADSPYGYTF
>TRBJ1-6|14|NA|TRBV5-1|TRBD1
TGCGCCAGCAGCCTGACAGGGGGTTTTTCACCCCTCCACTTT
CASSLTGGFSPLHF
>TRBJ2-3|16|once|TRBV6-1|TRBD1
TGTGCCAGCAGTGAAAGGACAGGCCTTAGCACAGATACGCAGTATTTT
CASSERTGLSTDTQYF
>TRBJ1-5|14|NA|TRBV6-1|TRBD1
TGTGCCAGCAAGGACAGGGGATTGGGTCAGCCCCAGCATTTT
CASKDRGLGQPQHF
>TRBJ1-3|14|NA|TRBV2|NA
TGTGCCAGCAGGGCCGACGGGAATGGAAACACCATATATTTT
CASRADGNGNTIYF
>TRBJ2-7|13|NA|TRBV11-2|NA
TGTGCCAGCAGCTTAGGCGAGGGTTACGAGCAGTACTTC
CASSLGEGYEQYF
>TRBJ1-6|14|NA|TRBV7-9|NA
TGTGCCAGCAGCTCTGGACAGCTTAATTCACCCCTCCACTTT
CASSSGQLNSPLHF
>TRBJ1-1|13|NA|TRBV6-5|NA
TGTGCCAGCAGTTACCACGGGGCGGATGAAGCTTTCTTT
CASSYHGADEAFF
>TRBJ1-5|16|NA|TRBV10-3|NA
TGTGCCATCAGTGAGTCGCCAGGGCATGGCAATCAGCCCCAGCATTTT
CAISESPGHGNQPQHF
>TRBJ2-7|14|NA|TRBV19|NA
TGTGCCGGTTCGCCGGGCGGCGGGCCCAACGAGCAGTACTTC
CAGSPGGGPNEQYF
>TRBJ1-5|15|NA|TRBV27|NA
TGTGCCAGCAGTTTTGTAGGTGAAGGGGATCAGCCCCAGCATTTT
CASSFVGEGDQPQHF
>TRBJ1-1|13|few|TRBV30|NA
TGTGCACATTGGGGGCCCACATCCACTGAAGCTTTCTTT
CAHWGPTSTEAFF
>TRBJ1-1|14|NA|TRBV7-9|TRBD1
TGTGCCAGCAGCTTAGGAGACAGGGCCACTGAAGCTTTCTTT
CASSLGDRATEAFF
>TRBJ2-5|12|NA|TRBV7-9|NA
TGTGCCAGCAGCAACAGGGACCTAGCGCAGTACTTC
CASSNRDLAQYF
>TRBJ2-2|16|NA|TRBV9|TRBD1
TGTGCCTCAAGCATCACCGGGACAGCGAACACCGGGGAGCTGTTTTTT
CASSITGTANTGELFF
>TRBJ1-3|15|NA|TRBV27|NA
TGTGCCAGCAGTTTGACAGCTTCCTTCGGAAACACCATATATTTT
CASSLTASFGNTIYF
>TRBJ2-1|17|NA|TRBV5-4|NA
TGTGCCAGCAGCCCCCCAATGAGCTCCTCATACTACAATGAGCAGTTCTTC
CASSPPMSSSYYNEQFF
>TRBJ1-1|16|few|TRBV5-1|NA
TGCGCCAGCAGCTACACAGCCGGGACACCAAACACTGAAGCTTTCTTT
CASSYTAGTPNTEAFF
>TRBJ2-6|18|NA|TRBV7-2|NA
TGTGCCAGCAGCTTACGTATGAGGCGGACCTCTGGGGCCAACGTCCTGACTTTC
CASSLRMRRTSGANVLTF
>TRBJ2-2|14|NA|TRBV19|TRBD1
TGTGCCAGTAGCCAAACAGGGGTTGGCGGGGAGCTGTTTTTT
CASSQTGVGGELFF
>TRBJ2-1|12|NA|TRBV4-1|NA
TGCGCCAGCAGCCCGCCGATTGGGGAGCAGTTCTTC
CASSPPIGEQFF
>TRBJ2-7|16|once|TRBV4-2|NA
TGTGCCAGCAGCCAAGACAATTTTGACCCGAACTACGAGCAGTACTTC
CASSQDNFDPNYEQYF
>TRBJ2-4|14|NA|TRBV28|NA
TGTGCCAGCAGCCCAGCCCTGGCCAAAAACATTCAGTACTTC
CASSPALAKNIQYF
>TRBJ2-2|19|NA|TRBV13|TRBD1
TGTGCCAGCAGCTTAGCCACCGGGACAGGGGGCGCAAATGTCGGGGAGCTGTTTTTT
CASSLATGTGGANVGELFF
>TRBJ1-5|14|NA|TRBV18|NA
TGTGCCAGCTCCCCTAGCAATAGCAATCAGCCCCAGCATTTT
CASSPSNSNQPQHF
>TRBJ1-2|12|NA|TRBV5-1|NA
TGCGCCAGCAGCTTGGACGGGCCTGGCTACACCTTC
CASSLDGPGYTF
>TRBJ1-3|18|NA|TRBV28|TRBD1
TGTGCCAGCAGGGACAGGGGTTTATTTCCTACGTCTGGAAACACCATATATTTT
CASRDRGLFPTSGNTIYF
>TRBJ1-5|13|NA|TRBV27|NA
TGTGCCAGCAGTTTATCGGCCCATCAGCCCCAGCATTTT
CASSLSAHQPQHF
>TRBJ1-1|15|few|TRBV4-1|NA
TGCGCCAGCAACAAACTCTTGGGCCTCGACACTGAAGCTTTCTTT
CASNKLLGLDTEAFF
>TRBJ2-7|15|NA|TRBV21-1|NA
TGTGCCAGCAGCAAAAATTGGACAGGGGCCTACGAGCAGTACTTC
CASSKNWTGAYEQYF
>TRBJ1-6|16|NA|TRBV6-6|NA
TGTGCCAGCAGTACAGACAGTCCTCGTAATAATTCACCCCTCCACTTT
CASSTDSPRNNSPLHF
>TRBJ2-7|17|NA|TRBV4-1|NA
TGCGCCAGCAGCCAGATATACCACAGTCTCCCCTCCTACGAGCAGTACTTC
CASSQIYHSLPSYEQYF
>TRBJ2-1|14|NA|TRBV5-4|NA
TGTGCCAGCAGCTACAGGTCCAGCCGCGATGAGCAGTTCTTC
CASSYRSSRDEQFF
>TRBJ1-5|16|NA|TRBV28|TRBD1
TGTGCCAGCAGTTTCTGGGGGACAGGGGGCAATCAGCCCCAGCATTTT
CASSFWGTGGNQPQHF
>TRBJ2-5|15|NA|TRBV6-4|TRBD2
TGTGCCAGCAGTGGAAAGCGGGGAGAGGAAGAGACCCAGTACTTC
CASSGKRGEEETQYF
>TRBJ1-2|12|NA|TRBV10-3|NA
TGTGCCATCAAGGGGGAACCCTATGGCTACACCTTC
CAIKGEPYGYTF
>TRBJ2-7|15|NA|TRBV27|TRBD2
TGTGCCAGCAGTTTACTAGCGGGGAAACACTACGAGCAGTACTTC
CASSLLAGKHYEQYF
>TRBJ2-1|13|NA|TRBV27|NA
TGTGCCAGCTCCCCCGCGGGGTACAATGAGCAGTTCTTC
CASSPAGYNEQFF
>TRBJ1-1|16|NA|TRBV2|NA
TGTGCCAGCAGTGTTCGACAGACAGTCATGAACACTGAAGCTTTCTTT
CASSVRQTVMNTEAFF
>TRBJ2-7|18|once|TRBV4-1|NA
TGCGCCAGCAGCCAACCACGGACTGGGGGGCCCCAGGGCTACGAGCAGTACTTC
CASSQPRTGGPQGYEQYF
>TRBJ2-3|15|NA|TRBV6-6|TRBD2
TGTGCCAGCACCGCGACTAGCGGGGGGCCAAATACGCAGTATTTT
CASTATSGGPNTQYF
>TRBJ1-2|16|NA|TRBV28|NA
TGTGCCAGCAGTTTATTGTTAATGACCCCGGATTATGGCTACACCTTC
CASSLLLMTPDYGYTF
>TRBJ1-1|13|NA|TRBV19|NA
TGTGCCAGTAGCCAGTTAGCCAAGGCTGAAGCTTTCTTT
CASSQLAKAEAFF
>TRBJ2-3|14|few|TRBV19|NA
TGTGCCAGCCAGACTAGTCTTGGCACAGATACGCAGTATTTT
CASQTSLGTDTQYF
>TRBJ2-7|17|NA|TRBV18|NA
TGTGCCAGCTCACCACCAGGTCGGGCAGGGATTCCCTACGAGCAGTACTTC
CASSPPGRAGIPYEQYF
>TRBJ2-6|15|NA|TRBV7-9|TRBD1
TGTGCCATTCAGACAGGGTCGGTTCTCGCCAACGTCCTGACTTTC
CAIQTGSVLANVLTF
>TRBJ2-1|13|NA|TRBV19|NA
TGTGCCAGTAGTACCCGGACCCACAATGAGCAGTTCTTC
CASSTRTHNEQFF
>TRBJ2-7|15|NA|TRBV28|TRBD1
TGTGCCAGCAGTTTTTCCGGGACAGGGGGCATCGAGCAGTACTTC
CASSFSGTGGIEQYF
>TRBJ1-6|14|NA|TRBV15|NA
TGTGCCACCAGCAGAGACAGTCGGCAGTCACCCCTCCACTTT
CATSRDSRQSPLHF
>TRBJ2-7|13|once|TRBV30|NA
TGTGCCTGGAAAATTTCAGGGTCCTACGAGCAGTACTTC
CAWKISGSYEQYF
>TRBJ2-3|15|NA|TRBV6-1|NA
TGTGCCAGCGGCGGACCTCGGAGGGGCACAGATACGCAGTATTTT
CASGGPRRGTDTQYF
>TRBJ1-2|14|once|TRBV5-1|NA
TGCGCCAGCAGCTTGAATTCTAACGACTATGGCTACACCTTC
CASSLNSNDYGYTF